These 21 T cell receptor beta chains were sequenced from one sample in a study of T cell clonality in common variable immunodeficiency. Sequencing used immunoSEQ multiplex PCR; TCRdb keeps in-frame clones, though not all of them. The record shows about 34,000 clones for this sample, with no singletons present. The sample comprised peripheral blood mononuclear cells. These TCRs come from a person between 18 and 75 years old in good health.

This clone was seen repeatedly, ten times or more. Coverage ceases 3 residues before the CDR3 finishes, and the germline J gene fills in the end. This chain uses TRBV20-1 with TRBJ2-7; D may be TRBD2 (6 bases). CDR1 is DFQATT, CDR2 SNEGSKA, per germline (reference sequence). This CDR3 has 13 residues. The V end was cut by 3 bases, the J end by 5 bases, with 14 bases between. This chain's CDR3 is CSASARGADEQYF. The CDR3 DNA, read in part, is TGCAGTGCTAGTGCGCGGGGTGCCGACGAG.

In its sample, this clone was seen many times. The DNA ends 3 residues before the CDR3 does, and the rest of the CDR3 is filled in from the germline J gene. V and J are TRBV6-1 and TRBJ2-1, with D perhaps TRBD2 (6 bases). With 3 bases removed from V and 8 bases from J, the gap between germline ends came to 17 bases. The CDR3 totals 15 residues. CDR1 and CDR2 from the germline V gene are MNHNS and SASEGT. CDR3 DNA (partial): TGTGCCAGCAGTGAGGAGGCAAGGAGCGGGCATGAG. Amino acid sequence: CASSEEARSGHE. From start to end, the CDR3 is CASSEEARSGHEQFF.

This clone was observed many times. Coverage ceases 3 residues before the CDR3 finishes, and the germline J gene fills in the end. The chain couples TRBV6-4 to TRBJ2-3; the match to TRBD2 covers 10 bases. The CDR3 extends over 16 amino acids. Trimming removed 4 bases from V and 4 bases from J; junction bases left unmatched: 8. From germline, CDR1 is MRHNA and CDR2 SNTAGT. Incomplete CDR3 DNA: TGTGCCAGCAGTGTGACTAGCGGGCTCGGGGCAGATACG. Translated: CASSVTSGLGADT. The CDR3 reads in full as CASSVTSGLGADTQYF.

The table lists this clone with many counts. The read terminates 3 residues ahead of where the CDR3 ends, so the germline J gene completes it. This sequence joins TRBV13 and TRBJ2-2, with D possibly TRBD1 on 5 matching bases. This CDR3 is built from 15 residues. V lost 6 bases, J lost 5 bases, and 16 bases lay in between. Per germline, CDR1 PRHDT and CDR2 FYEKMQ (reference sequence). The CDR3 sequence: CASSANLRVTGELFF. The CDR3 DNA, read in part, is TGTGCCAGCAGTGCAAATCTCAGGGTAACCGGGGAG.

This clone was counted at least ten times. The junction departs from germline at one end; a sequencing error may be responsible. The CDR3 bases that were read are TGCGCCAGCAGCCAAGACAGTCCTAGATACAATGAG. The encoded protein is CASSQDSPRYNE. The entire CDR3 sequence reads CASSQDSPRYNEQFF. The gene calls are TRBV4-2 and TRBJ2-1; possibly TRBD1 for D (5 bases). The CDR3 extends 3 residues past the end of the read, so its final part is completed from the germline J gene. The length of the CDR3 is 15 residues. Germline V lookup: CDR1 LGHNA, CDR2 YNFKEQ.

The sample holds many counts of this clone. The CDR3 bases that were read are TGTGCCAGCAGTGGTAGCGGGAGCGCCGGGGAG. It yields the protein CASSGSGSAGE. The CDR3 in full is CASSGSGSAGELFF. The gene calls are TRBV2 and TRBJ2-2; TRBD2 matches at 9 bases. The observed sequence ends 3 residues before the CDR3 terminus, with the missing tail filled in from the germline J gene. CDR3 length: 14 residues. CDR1 is SNHLY, CDR2 FYNNEI, per germline. J lost 6 bases, V lost 4 bases, and 3 bases had no gene match.

This clone was seen repeatedly, ten times or more. With the read ending 3 residues before the CDR3 end, the germline J gene is used to fill in that end. The V gene is TRBV4-1, the J gene TRBJ1-1; D may be TRBD1 (5 bases). Trimming took 3 bases from V and 4 from J, leaving 15 bases between them. The CDR3 is 15 residues long. In germline, CDR1 is MGHRA, CDR2 YSYEKL. Here the CDR3 reads CASSHLRRGSTEAFF. The sequenced CDR3 bases are TGCGCCAGCAGCCACCTTAGAAGGGGTTCCACTGAA.

This clone was found many times. From the germline J gene comes the end of the CDR3, since the read stops 3 residues before it. The chain is built from TRBV5-5 and TRBJ1-2; 8 bases are shared with TRBD1. The V gene's germline CDR1 is SGHKS and CDR2 YYEKEE (reference sequence). Trimming cost V 6 bases and J 4 bases; bases outside gene matches: 5. This CDR3 is built from 13 residues. The CDR3 sequence: CASTGQGGYGYTF. The CDR3 bases that were read are TGTGCCAGCACAGGACAGGGAGGCTATGGC.

Many counts were recorded for this clone. The read falls 3 residues short of the CDR3 end, and the missing part is taken from the germline J gene. This sequence joins TRBV12-3 or TRBV12-4 and TRBJ2-1; D is perhaps TRBD2 (5 bases). V was pared by 7 bases and J by 5 bases, with 21 bases between. The CDR3 runs 16 residues. CDR3 DNA (partial): TGTGCCAGCAATACTACTCCTAGCAAACGTAACAATGAG. Translating it yields CASNTTPSKRNNE. The complete CDR3 sequence is CASNTTPSKRNNEQFF.

This CDR3 is CASSPFRDREDEQFF. The CDR3 bases that were read are TGTGCCAGCAGCCCGTTCCGGGACAGAGAAGATGAG. This chain links TRBV11-1 with TRBJ2-1; 7 bases are a match to TRBD1. Coverage ceases 3 residues before the CDR3 finishes, and the germline J gene fills in the end. The germline gives CDR1 SGHAT, CDR2 FQDESV (reference sequence). V lost 5 bases to trimming and J lost 8 bases; unmatched junction nucleotides: 12. The CDR3 is 15 residues long.

This clone was seen many times. CDR3 sequence: CASSLAGANEKLFF. CDR3 DNA (partial): TGTGCCAGTAGCCTCGCGGGCGCTAATGAAAAA. The gene calls are TRBV19 and TRBJ1-4, with D unclear. The read falls 3 residues short of the CDR3 end, and the missing part is taken from the germline J gene. The CDR3 has 14 residues. The V and J ends lost 6 bases and 3 bases respectively, with 11 bases between them. Looked up from germline, CDR1 is LNHDA and CDR2 is SQIVND (reference sequence).

This clone came up many times. CDR3 bases read: TGTGCCAGCTCCATAGAGGGACAGGGTTCCGGGGCCAACGTC. It yields the protein CASSIEGQGSGANV. The whole CDR3 is CASSIEGQGSGANVLTF. The chain carries TRBV2 and TRBJ2-6, with 9 bases that match TRBD1. The CDR3 extends 3 residues past the end of the read, so its final part is completed from the germline J gene. The length of the CDR3 is 17 residues. The V and J ends lost 8 bases and 4 bases, in that order; junction bases with no gene match: 12. Germline loops: CDR1 SNHLY, CDR2 FYNNEI.

In this sample, this clone turned up many times. The read ends 3 residues early relative to the CDR3; the germline J gene fills the gap. The V gene is TRBV16, the J gene TRBJ2-1; 12 positions agree with TRBD2. Per germline, CDR1 KGHSY and CDR2 FQNENV. CDR3 length: 15 amino acids. Losses at the gene ends were 3 bases for V and 7 bases for J; bases not matched to a gene: 4. CDR3 sequence reads: CASSQALAGGNEQFF. CDR3 DNA (partial): TGTGCCAGCAGCCAGGCTCTAGCGGGAGGGAATGAG. Based on the CDR3 plus reference TRBV16 and TRBJ2-1, the full variable domain is GEEVAQTPKHLVRGEGQKAKLYCAPIKGHSYVFWYQQVLKNEFKFLISFQNENVFDETGMPKERFSAKCLPNSPCSLEIQATKLEDSAVYFCASSQALAGGNEQFFGPGTRLTVL.

In its sample, this clone was seen many times. Sequencing ends 3 residues short of the CDR3 end; the germline J gene provides the rest. The chain uses TRBV4-2 and TRBJ2-2, with 15 bases identical to TRBD2. The CDR3 runs to 21 residues. Germline assignment: CDR1 LGHNA and CDR2 YNFKEQ. The V and J ends lost 4 bases and 3 bases, in that order; junction bases with no gene match: 15. CDR3 sequence reads: CASSPEKRTSGRARDTGELFF. The CDR3 DNA, read in part, is TGTGCCAGCAGCCCAGAAAAAAGGACTAGCGGGAGGGCCAGGGACACCGGGGAG.

This clone was seen more than once but under ten times. CDR3 residues: CASSPGGAGQPQHF. CDR3 DNA (partial): TGTGCCAGCTCACCGGGCGGGGCAGGTCAGCCC. The chain is built from TRBV18 and TRBJ1-5; tentative D call: TRBD1 (5 bases). The read halts 3 residues ahead of the CDR3 end, with the missing end drawn from the germline J gene. CDR1 is KGHSH and CDR2 is LQKENI in the germline V gene. With 3 bases removed from V and 6 bases from J, the gap between germline ends came to 12 bases. CDR3 size: 14 residues. The full variable domain, its missing parts supplied by reference TRBV18 and TRBJ1-5, is NAGVMQNPRHLVRRRGQEARLRCSPMKGHSHVYWYRQLPEEGLKFMVYLQKENIIDESGMPKERFSAEFPKEGPSILRIQQVVRGDSAAYFCASSPGGAGQPQHFGDGTRLSIL.

This clone turned up a few times. Possible read error: a much larger clone is one base away. The observed sequence ends 3 residues before the CDR3 terminus, with the missing tail filled in from the germline J gene. The rearrangement uses TRBV6-2 or TRBV6-3 and TRBJ1-2, with 7 bases that match TRBD1. V shed 3 bases and J 2 bases; nucleotides not matched to a gene: 12. The CDR3 is 17 amino acids. Looked up from germline, CDR1 is MNHEY and CDR2 is SVGEGT. The CDR3 reads CASSYRRETGQNYGYTF. CDR3 DNA, as far as it was read: TGTGCCAGCAGTTATAGGCGAGAGACAGGGCAGAACTATGGC.

This clone was counted many times. The read stops 3 residues short of the end of the CDR3; the missing end is completed from the germline J gene. V is TRBV20-1 and J is TRBJ2-7; weak D call: TRBD1 (7 bases). With 6 bases removed from V and 0 bases from J, the gap between germline ends came to 15 bases. This CDR3 is built from 14 residues. The germline V gene has CDR1 DFQATT and CDR2 SNEGSKA (reference sequence). CDR3 DNA (partial): TGCAGTGCCCTGTGGGGGGACAGCTCCTACGAG. Translation gives CSALWGDSSYE. The full CDR3 protein is CSALWGDSSYEQYF.

This clone appeared many times. Sequencing ends 3 residues short of the CDR3 end; the germline J gene provides the rest. V gene TRBV4-1 combines with J gene TRBJ2-5; perhaps TRBD2 as D (6 bases). CDR1 and CDR2 (germline): MGHRA, YSYEKL. Between the trimmed V and J ends, which lost 4 bases and 5 bases, there was a span of 23 bases. This CDR3 has 17 amino acids. CDR3 DNA (partial): TGCGCCAGCAGCCCCTCGACCGGGACTCTGTCCTTGGAGACC. Its protein product is CASSPSTGTLSLET. The full CDR3 is CASSPSTGTLSLETQYF.

There are many counts of this clone. The CDR3 end lies 3 residues beyond the end of the read and is filled in from the germline J gene. The J gene is TRBJ2-1, the V gene TRBV20-1; 7 bases are a match to TRBD2. The CDR3 consists of 13 residues. Germline loops: CDR1 DFQATT, CDR2 SNEGSKA (reference sequence). V was pared by 3 bases and J by 6 bases, with 5 bases of the junction left unmatched. CDR3 DNA, as far as it was read: TGCAGTGCTAGGGAGTGGGGGGGCAATGAG. This sequence encodes CSAREWGGNE. The complete CDR3 sequence is CSAREWGGNEQFF.

This clone was counted ten times or more. The read is 3 residues too short to cover the CDR3 end, so that end is filled in from the germline J gene. The rearrangement links TRBV20-1 to TRBJ2-3; the match to TRBD2 covers 10 bases. Germline assignment: CDR1 DFQATT and CDR2 SNEGSKA (reference sequence). The CDR3 runs 16 residues. The V and J ends lost 3 bases and 2 bases, in that order; junction bases with no gene match: 8. Incomplete CDR3 DNA: TGCAGTGCTAGCGAGGATCTAGCGGGGGCCACAGATACG. As protein: CSASEDLAGATDT. The whole CDR3 protein is CSASEDLAGATDTQYF.

This clone was recorded at least ten times. The CDR3 end is not reached by the read, which stops 3 residues before it; the germline J gene fills it in. This rearrangement joins TRBV19 to TRBJ1-5; D is uncertain. Germline V gene sequence: CDR1 LNHDA, CDR2 SQIVND (reference sequence). The CDR3 runs to 15 residues. Trimming cost V 3 bases and J 5 bases, with 14 bases left between them. The CDR3 protein is CASSMWHPGYQPQHF. The sequenced part of the CDR3 DNA is TGTGCCAGTAGTATGTGGCATCCGGGGTATCAGCCC. Full variable domain (rest looked up from reference TRBV19 and TRBJ1-5): DGGITQSPKYLFRKEGQNVTLSCEQNLNHDAMYWYRQDPGQGLRLIYYSQIVNDFQKGDIAEGYSVSREKKESFPLTVTSAQKNPTAFYLCASSMWHPGYQPQHFGDGTRLSIL.